This TCR beta chain was observed in a study of shared clonotypes between healthy human individuals. Study-wide background: Researchers drew samples from two women and three men aged 18 to 49.

The V gene lost 6 bases and the J gene lost 3 bases, with 9 bases spanning the gap. Looked up from germline, CDR1 is GTSNPN and CDR2 is SVGIG (reference sequence). The length of the CDR3 is 11 residues. Assay execution took place at the deep level. Unsorted PBMC DNA was sequenced on ten immunoSEQ deep assay plates. Data came from immunoSEQ multiplex PCR; TCRdb stores just in-frame clones and leaves some out. The table includes a few hundred thousand clones, less than 80% detected once. This TCR was sampled from a middle-aged woman in good health. Some clones in this sample may be carry-over from other donors' samples. Sequencing input: PBMCs. The V and J genes are TRBV30 and TRBJ2-7; D is ambiguous. The CDR3 here is CACGRNYEQYF. The CDR3 DNA reads TGTGCCTGTGGTCGGAACTACGAGCAGTACTTC.